This T cell receptor beta chain was captured in a study of OX40 agonist ivuxolimab in advanced cancers. Study at large: Patients took ivuxolimab, an agonistic anti-OX40 (CD134) antibody. With a range of roughly 23 to 85, age averaged 60 years, and 75% to 90% were male. Prior therapy, whether anti-PD-1, anti-PD-L1 or anti-CTLA-4, was allowed, and less than 45% had some.

V was shortened by 6 bases and J by 4 bases, with 12 bases between the two germline ends. The CDR3 sequence is 14 residues long. Germline lookup yields CDR1 SGHTA and CDR2 FQGTGA. Using immunoSEQ multiplex PCR, the repertoire was profiled, and TCRdb retains in-frame clones only, with some absent. Among around 66,000 clones listed, 65% to 85% were seen once. Autoimmune disease history or systemic immunosuppression barred patients. The sample here was CD4+ or CD8+ T cells sorted from blood, taken in a trial of the OX40 agonist ivuxolimab. This receptor was taken from an adult with an advanced solid tumor such as melanoma, head and neck, liver or kidney cancer. The chain links TRBV7-3 to TRBJ2-2; no clear D. DNA for the CDR3: TGTGCCAGCAGTCGCGGCGGTGTCACCGGGGAGCTGTTTTTT. Translated: CASSRGGVTGELFF.